Shown below are 32 T cell receptor beta chains from a single sample sequenced in a study of blood T cell repertoires in COVID-19. This table comes from immunoSEQ multiplex PCR, and its TCRdb copy is limited to in-frame clones, with some not included. Of tens of thousands of clones listed, around 85% are singletons. Sequences were obtained from peripheral blood. The receptor source for this set is a man in his sixties or seventies with acute or convalescent COVID-19.

The chain employs TRBV7-6 and TRBJ2-1, with 10 bases fitting TRBD2. The CDR3 is made up of 15 amino acids. Germline V gene lookup returns CDR1 SGHVS and CDR2 FNYEAQ. With V trimmed by 3 bases and J by 6 bases, 5 bases remained unmatched. CDR3 DNA: TGTGCCAGCAGCTTTGAGCGGGGGGGCCTCAATGAGCAGTTCTTC. Its translation is CASSFERGGLNEQFF.

There are a few counts of this clone. V and J are TRBV4-1 and TRBJ1-2, with D perhaps TRBD1 (6 bases). This CDR3 comprises 15 residues. V was cut by 4 bases and J by 8 bases, with 20 bases left in between. CDR1 is MGHRA, CDR2 YSYEKL, per germline. The CDR3 region has the DNA TGCGCCAGCAGCCTCCCCAGGGGCAGGGAGAAGGGCTACACCTTC. Translated: CASSLPRGREKGYTF.

This chain connects TRBV15 to TRBJ2-1, with 7 positions matching TRBD1. V lost 1 base, J lost 2 bases, and 5 bases stayed unmatched. Looked up from germline, CDR1 is LNHNV and CDR2 is YYDKDF (reference sequence). This CDR3 region has 16 residues. The CDR3 is CATSRARDRAYNEQFF. The DNA for the CDR3 is TGTGCCACCAGCAGAGCTCGGGACAGAGCCTACAATGAGCAGTTCTTC.

The chain employs TRBV6-2 or TRBV6-3 and TRBJ2-7; 9 bases match TRBD2. This CDR3 region has 14 residues. V lost 2 bases and J lost 4; bases outside the gene matches: 3. Germline lookup yields CDR1 MNHEY and CDR2 SVGEGT. Written as DNA, the CDR3 is TGTGCCAGCAGTTACCAGCGGGGGGTATACGAGCAGTACGTC. It specifies CASSYQRGVYEQYV.

This clone showed up many times. The chain uses TRBV27 and TRBJ1-2; 10 bases line up with TRBD1. The CDR3 has 13 residues. With 4 bases clipped from V and 7 bases from J, the junction kept 3 bases outside the gene matches. Per germline, CDR1 MNHEY and CDR2 SMNVEV (reference sequence). The chain's CDR3 is CASSSGTGAGYTF. The CDR3 region has the DNA TGTGCCAGCAGTTCTGGGACAGGGGCTGGCTACACCTTC.

V is TRBV7-3 and J is TRBJ2-5; D may be TRBD1 (5 bases). CDR3 length: 12 residues. The germline V gene has CDR1 SGHTA and CDR2 FQGTGA. The ends were cut back, 5 bases at V and 9 bases at J, with 13 bases in the middle. The CDR3 protein is CASSAPQGAQYF. DNA of the CDR3: TGTGCCAGCAGCGCCCCCCAGGGCGCCCAGTACTTC.

A remark on this clone: In the same sample, other DNA sequences code for this CDR3. This chain joins TRBV5-6 and TRBJ1-5; 9 bases are a match to TRBD1. V lost 4 bases and J lost 2; bases outside the gene matches: 4. The CDR3 consists of 15 residues. Germline V gives CDR1 SGHDT, CDR2 YYEEEE. CDR3 sequence reads: CASSLTGGGNQPQHF. Written as DNA, the CDR3 is TGTGCCAGCAGCCTCACAGGGGGCGGCAATCAGCCCCAGCATTTT.

V gene TRBV3-1 (or the pseudogene TRBV3-2) combines with J gene TRBJ1-3, with a tentative D call TRBD1 (5 bases). Germline CDR1 reads LGHDT; CDR2 reads YNNKEL (reference sequence). CDR3 length equals 17 residues. V lost 4 bases and J lost 1, with 17 bases in between. Here the CDR3 reads CASSRHPGGKSGNTIYF. The CDR3 region has the DNA TGTGCCAGCAGCCGTCACCCGGGGGGGAAATCTGGAAACACCATATATTTT.

This clone was counted only a few times. The chain has TRBV11-2 and TRBJ1-3, with D unresolved. V was cut by 5 bases and J by 0 bases, with 11 bases left in between. This CDR3 is built from 15 residues. Germline lookup yields CDR1 SGHAT and CDR2 FQNNGV. The CDR3 reads CASSQTSSSGNTIYF. The DNA of the CDR3 is TGTGCCAGCAGCCAGACATCGAGCTCTGGAAACACCATATATTTT.

This chain connects TRBV10-3 to TRBJ1-4; 8 positions agree with TRBD1. The ends lost 0 bases at V and 8 bases at J; junction bases unmatched: 5. This CDR3 has 15 amino acids. CDR1 and CDR2 (germline): ENHRY, SYGVKD. The CDR3 DNA follows: TGTGCCATCAGTGAGTCGCAGGGGGCTCGGGAAAAACTGTTTTTT. Protein product: CAISESQGAREKLFF.

The rearrangement joins TRBV7-8 to TRBJ2-5, with 9 bases lining up with TRBD2. Per germline, CDR1 SGHVS and CDR2 FQNEAQ. This CDR3 region has 15 residues. Germline trimming cut 5 bases from V and 5 bases from J; bases unmatched to any gene: 9. CDR3 protein: CASSPVAGVGETQYF. The CDR3 DNA reads as TGTGCCAGCAGCCCCGTAGCGGGGGTGGGGGAGACCCAGTACTTC.

This chain links TRBV5-1 with TRBJ2-7; possible D gene TRBD2, 6 bases. From germline, CDR1 is SGHRS and CDR2 YFSETQ. Deletions cut 3 bases from V and 4 bases from J, with 11 bases between. This CDR3 spans 13 amino acids. CDR3 DNA: TGCGCCAGCAGCTCGCAAGGGAGGTACGAGCAGTACTTC. It translates to CASSSQGRYEQYF.

The rearrangement uses TRBV5-4 and TRBJ2-5; TRBD2 matches 11 bases. The germline gives CDR1 SGHNT, CDR2 YYREEE (reference sequence). The CDR3 sequence is 16 residues long. The V gene end was trimmed by 5 bases and the J gene end by 2 bases; junction bases not matched to a gene: 8. The CDR3 sequence is CASRPRSGGAQETQYF. The CDR3 coding sequence is TGTGCCAGCAGGCCTCGTAGCGGGGGGGCTCAAGAGACCCAGTACTTC.

The CDR3 bases are TGCGCCAGCAGCTTAGGGGGGGCTAGCACAGATACGCAGTATTTT. This codes for CASSLGGASTDTQYF. The V gene is TRBV5-1, the J gene TRBJ2-3; a weak D match, TRBD2 (7 bases). In germline, CDR1 is SGHRS, CDR2 YFSETQ. Trimming took 2 bases from V and 0 from J, leaving 10 bases between them. This CDR3 is built from 15 residues.

The chain carries TRBV18 and TRBJ2-1; TRBD1 matches at 8 bases. Trimming cost V 3 bases and J 4 bases; bases outside gene matches: 8. The CDR3 extends over 16 amino acids. The germline CDR1 and CDR2 sequences are KGHSH and LQKENI. CDR3 in amino acids: CASSPFGQGTYNEQFF. For the CDR3, the DNA is TGTGCCAGCTCACCCTTCGGACAGGGTACGTACAATGAGCAGTTCTTC.

The V call is TRBV19, the J call TRBJ2-2; TRBD2 matches 8 bases. The germline gives CDR1 LNHDA, CDR2 SQIVND (reference sequence). The CDR3 consists of 15 residues. V was pared by 6 bases and J by 0 bases, with 3 bases of the junction left unmatched. CDR3 DNA sequence: TGTGCCAGTAGGCGGGGGGATTCGAACACCGGGGAGCTGTTTTTT. Amino acids: CASRRGDSNTGELFF.

This clone was detected only once. The gene calls are TRBV2 and TRBJ2-2, with 9 nucleotides matching TRBD2. V dropped 2 bases and J dropped 7; count of bases not matched to a gene: 5. The CDR3 loop spans 15 amino acids. CDR1 is SNHLY, CDR2 FYNNEI, per germline. The CDR3 sequence: CASSELAGNVGELFF. CDR3 in DNA: TGTGCCAGCAGTGAACTAGCGGGAAACGTCGGGGAGCTGTTTTTT.

The sample holds one count of this clone. The chain uses TRBV11-1 and TRBJ2-2; unclear D gene. The CDR3 contains 13 residues. CDR1 is SGHAT and CDR2 is FQDESV in the germline V gene (reference sequence). V was shortened by 8 bases and J by 0 bases, with 7 bases between the two germline ends. Written as DNA, the CDR3 is TGTGCCAGCGTGGCAGCGAACACCGGGGAGCTGTTTTTT. Its translation is CASVAANTGELFF.

This chain joins TRBV9 and TRBJ2-1, with D possibly TRBD1 on 6 matching bases. The CDR3 covers 14 residues. Trimming took 0 bases from V and 12 from J, leaving 16 bases between them. The V gene's germline CDR1 is SGDLS and CDR2 YYNGEE. This chain's CDR3 is CASSVEGHRARQFF. The CDR3 DNA follows: TGTGCCAGCAGCGTAGAGGGACACCGAGCGCGGCAGTTCTTC.

CDR3 bases: TGTGCCAGCAGTGTCCAGGCCCAAGAGACCCAGTACTTC. Translating it yields CASSVQAQETQYF. The rearrangement uses TRBV2 and TRBJ2-5; D unclear. There are 13 residues in the CDR3. Between the trimmed V and J ends, which lost 4 bases and 1 base, there was a span of 7 bases. Germline V gene data show CDR1 as SNHLY and CDR2 as FYNNEI. Supplemented by reference TRBV2 and TRBJ2-5, the full variable domain reads EPEVTQTPSHQVTQMGQEVILRCVPISNHLYFYWYRQILGQKVEFLVSFYNNEISEKSEIFDDQFSVERPDGSNFTLKIRSTKLEDSAMYFCASSVQAQETQYFGPGTRLLVL.

The chain is built from TRBV27 and TRBJ1-3; 8 bases are shared with TRBD1. This CDR3 comprises 15 residues. V lost 2 bases to trimming and J lost 6 bases; unmatched junction nucleotides: 6. The V gene's germline CDR1 is MNHEY and CDR2 SMNVEV (reference sequence). This chain's CDR3 is CASSLISGQANTIYF. Here the CDR3 DNA reads TGTGCCAGCAGTTTAATTTCGGGACAGGCAAACACCATATATTTT.

The sample holds one count of this clone. The chain is built from TRBV9 and TRBJ1-2; D may be TRBD1 (5 bases). V shed 4 bases and J shed 2 bases, with 12 bases lying between them. The length of the CDR3 is 14 residues. Germline V gene lookup returns CDR1 SGDLS and CDR2 YYNGEE. The CDR3 sequence: CASSTGRGNYGYTF. The CDR3 region has the DNA TGTGCCAGCAGCACGGGGAGGGGCAACTATGGCTACACCTTC.

The V call is TRBV7-8, the J call TRBJ2-1; TRBD2 aligns across 9 bases. CDR1 is SGHVS and CDR2 is FQNEAQ in the germline V gene. Trimming took 5 bases from V and 4 from J; bases not matched to a gene: 6. CDR3 size: 15 residues. The CDR3 bases are TGTGCCAGCAGCGGGAGCGGGGGGACTTACAATGAGCAGTTCTTC. Protein product: CASSGSGGTYNEQFF.

The J gene is TRBJ1-5, the V gene TRBV7-9; 8 positions agree with TRBD1. The CDR3 runs to 18 residues. V shed 1 base and J 1 base; nucleotides not matched to a gene: 9. Germline CDR1 SEHNR, CDR2 FQNEAQ (reference sequence). CDR3 sequence (DNA): TGTGCCAGCAGCTTAGTATTCGGCAGGGGGCGAAGCAATCAGCCCCAGCATTTT. Protein sequence: CASSLVFGRGRSNQPQHF.

This rearrangement joins TRBV12-3 or TRBV12-4 to TRBJ1-4; D gene unclear. The ends were cut back, 2 bases at V and 7 bases at J, with 5 bases in the middle. The CDR3 is 12 amino acids. The CDR3 sequence is CASSLTIEKLFF. The CDR3 DNA sequence: TGTGCCAGCAGTTTAACAATTGAAAAACTGTTTTTT.

J is TRBJ1-1 and V is TRBV2; D not resolved. The CDR3 extends over 12 amino acids. The germline V gene has CDR1 SNHLY and CDR2 FYNNEI. V lost 7 bases and J lost 1, with 7 bases in between. The CDR3 is CASISGNTEAFF. In nucleotides, the CDR3 is TGTGCCAGCATCAGTGGGAACACTGAAGCTTTCTTT. Full variable domain (missing parts from reference TRBV2 and TRBJ1-1): EPEVTQTPSHQVTQMGQEVILRCVPISNHLYFYWYRQILGQKVEFLVSFYNNEISEKSEIFDDQFSVERPDGSNFTLKIRSTKLEDSAMYFCASISGNTEAFFGQGTRLTVV.

The chain joins TRBV2 to TRBJ1-1; possibly TRBD1 for D (6 bases). Germline V lookup: CDR1 SNHLY, CDR2 FYNNEI. The CDR3 is made up of 15 amino acids. Trimming took 4 bases from V and 4 from J, leaving 16 bases between them. The CDR3 DNA sequence: TGTGCCAGCAGTGGGGACATGAGGTTAGGCACTGAAGCTTTCTTT. This translates into CASSGDMRLGTEAFF.

V is TRBV18 and J is TRBJ1-1; the D gene is possibly TRBD1 (5 bases). Germline CDR1 KGHSH, CDR2 LQKENI. This CDR3 is built from 12 residues. V gave up 5 bases and J gave up 7 bases, with 11 bases separating them. The CDR3 coding sequence is TGTGCCAGCTCATCACGGAGGGGTGAAGCTTTCTTT. Amino acids: CASSSRRGEAFF.

This rearrangement joins TRBV2 to TRBJ1-6; 7 positions match TRBD1. The CDR3 has 16 residues. Germline trimming cut 5 bases from V and 8 bases from J; bases unmatched to any gene: 12. Germline CDR1 and CDR2: SNHLY and FYNNEI. The CDR3, as DNA: TGTGCCAGCAGTTTCATTCGACAGGGAAGTCATTCACCCCTCCACTTT. Translation: CASSFIRQGSHSPLHF.

The V call is TRBV25-1, the J call TRBJ1-2; 9 bases are shared with TRBD1. Germline values: CDR1 MGHDK, CDR2 SYGVNS. V was pared by 9 bases and J by 5 bases, with 1 base of the junction left unmatched. The CDR3 covers 11 residues. The CDR3 sequence is CASGQGYGYTF. Written as DNA, the CDR3 is TGTGCCAGTGGACAGGGGTATGGCTACACCTTC.

The chain links TRBV2 to TRBJ2-3; TRBD1 aligns across 12 bases. Trimming cost V 5 bases and J 5 bases; bases outside gene matches: 8. Germline CDR1 reads SNHLY; CDR2 reads FYNNEI. This CDR3 spans 16 amino acids. The CDR3 DNA reads TGTGCCAGCAGTTTTCCGGGACAGGGGGCTGGAGATACGCAGTATTTT. The encoded protein is CASSFPGQGAGDTQYF.

V usage is TRBV11-2 and J usage is TRBJ2-1, with D possibly matching TRBD2 (7 bases). The ends were cut back, 5 bases at V and 9 bases at J, with 20 bases in the middle. Germline CDR1 is SGHAT and CDR2 is FQNNGV. This CDR3 comprises 15 residues. CDR3 sequence reads: CASSPGSAGAIEQFF. CDR3 bases: TGTGCCAGCAGCCCTGGTTCTGCGGGGGCCATTGAGCAGTTCTTC. The entire variable domain, with the rest obtained from reference TRBV11-2 and TRBJ2-1, is as follows: EAGVAQSPRYKIIEKRQSVAFWCNPISGHATLYWYQQILGQGPKLLIQFQNNGVVDDSQLPKDRFSAERLKGVDSTLKIQPAKLEDSAVYLCASSPGSAGAIEQFFGPGTRLTVL.